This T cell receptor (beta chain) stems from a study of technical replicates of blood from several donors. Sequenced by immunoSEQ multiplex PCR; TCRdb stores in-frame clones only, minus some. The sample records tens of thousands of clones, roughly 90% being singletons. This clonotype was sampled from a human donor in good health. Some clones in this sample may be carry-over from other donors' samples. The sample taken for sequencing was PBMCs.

CDR3 protein: CASSQAIGQGAYGYTF. The CDR3 DNA is TGTGCCAGCAGCCAGGCAATTGGACAGGGGGCCTATGGCTACACCTTC. The J gene is TRBJ1-2, the V gene TRBV4-2; 11 nucleotides match TRBD1. Looked up from germline, CDR1 is LGHNA and CDR2 is YNFKEQ. After removal of 3 bases from V and 4 bases from J, the junction contained 7 bases not matched to a gene. The CDR3 consists of 16 residues.